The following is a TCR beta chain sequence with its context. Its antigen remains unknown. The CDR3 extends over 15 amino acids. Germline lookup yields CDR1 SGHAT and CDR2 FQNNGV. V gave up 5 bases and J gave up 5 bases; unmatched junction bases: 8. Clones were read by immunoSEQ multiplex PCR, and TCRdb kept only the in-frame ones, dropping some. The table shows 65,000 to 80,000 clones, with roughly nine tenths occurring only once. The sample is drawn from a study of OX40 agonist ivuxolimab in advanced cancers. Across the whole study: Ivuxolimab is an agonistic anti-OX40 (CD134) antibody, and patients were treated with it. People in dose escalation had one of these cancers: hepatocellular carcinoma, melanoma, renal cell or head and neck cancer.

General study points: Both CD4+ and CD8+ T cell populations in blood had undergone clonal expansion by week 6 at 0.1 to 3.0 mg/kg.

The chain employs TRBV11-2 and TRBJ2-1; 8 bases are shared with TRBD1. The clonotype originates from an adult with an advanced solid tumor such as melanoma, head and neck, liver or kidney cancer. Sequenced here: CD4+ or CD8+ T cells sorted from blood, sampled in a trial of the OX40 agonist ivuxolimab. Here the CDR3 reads CASSPGQGRHNEQFF. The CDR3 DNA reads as TGTGCCAGCAGCCCCGGACAGGGAAGACACAATGAGCAGTTCTTC.